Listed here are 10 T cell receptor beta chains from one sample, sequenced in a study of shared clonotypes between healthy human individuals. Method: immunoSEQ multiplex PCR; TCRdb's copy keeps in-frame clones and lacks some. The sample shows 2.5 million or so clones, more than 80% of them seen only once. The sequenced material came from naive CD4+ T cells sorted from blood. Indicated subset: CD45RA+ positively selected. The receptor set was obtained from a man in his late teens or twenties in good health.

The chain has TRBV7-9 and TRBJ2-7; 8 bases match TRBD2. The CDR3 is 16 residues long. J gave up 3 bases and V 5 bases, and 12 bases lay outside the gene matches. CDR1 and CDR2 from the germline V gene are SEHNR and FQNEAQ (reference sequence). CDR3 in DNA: TGTGCCAGCAGCCACGAAGGGGCTAGCGGGTTCTACGAGCAGTACTTC. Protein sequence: CASSHEGASGFYEQYF.

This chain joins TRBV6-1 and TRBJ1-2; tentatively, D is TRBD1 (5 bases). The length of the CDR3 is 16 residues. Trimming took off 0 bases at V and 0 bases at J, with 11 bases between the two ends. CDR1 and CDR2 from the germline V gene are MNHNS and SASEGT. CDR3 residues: CASSEAKGKANYGYTF. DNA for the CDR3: TGTGCCAGCAGTGAAGCGAAGGGGAAAGCTAACTATGGCTACACCTTC.

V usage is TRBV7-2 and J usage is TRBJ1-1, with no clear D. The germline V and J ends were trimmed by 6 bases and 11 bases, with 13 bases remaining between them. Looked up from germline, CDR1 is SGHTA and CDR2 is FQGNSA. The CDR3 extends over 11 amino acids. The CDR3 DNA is TGTGCCAGCAGTCACACGATAGGGGCTTTCTTT. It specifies CASSHTIGAFF.

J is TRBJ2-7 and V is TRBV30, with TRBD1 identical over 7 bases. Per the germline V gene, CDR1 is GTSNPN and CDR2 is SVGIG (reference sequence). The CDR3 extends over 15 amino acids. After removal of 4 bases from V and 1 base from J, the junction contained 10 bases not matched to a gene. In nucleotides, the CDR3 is TGTGCCTGGACAAGGACAGGTAGCGCATCCTACGAGCAGTACTTC. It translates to CAWTRTGSASYEQYF.

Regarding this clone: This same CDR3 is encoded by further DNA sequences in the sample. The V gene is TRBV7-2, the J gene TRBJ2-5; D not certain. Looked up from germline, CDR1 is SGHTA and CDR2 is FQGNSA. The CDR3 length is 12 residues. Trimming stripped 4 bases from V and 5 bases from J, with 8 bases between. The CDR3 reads CASSSQRETQYF. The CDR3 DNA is TGTGCCAGCAGCTCTCAGCGCGAGACCCAGTACTTC. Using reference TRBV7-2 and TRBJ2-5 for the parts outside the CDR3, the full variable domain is GAGVSQSPSNKVTEKGKDVELRCDPISGHTALYWYRQSLGQGLEFLIYFQGNSAPDKSGLPSDRFSAERTGGSVSTLTIQRTQQEDSAVYLCASSSQRETQYFGPGTRLLVL.

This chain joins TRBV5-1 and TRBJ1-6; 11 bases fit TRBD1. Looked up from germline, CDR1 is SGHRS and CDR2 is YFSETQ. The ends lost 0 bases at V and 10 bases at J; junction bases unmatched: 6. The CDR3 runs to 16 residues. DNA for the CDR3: TGCGCCAGCAGCTTGGCAGGACAGGGGGCAAAGTCACCCCTCCACTTT. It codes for CASSLAGQGAKSPLHF.

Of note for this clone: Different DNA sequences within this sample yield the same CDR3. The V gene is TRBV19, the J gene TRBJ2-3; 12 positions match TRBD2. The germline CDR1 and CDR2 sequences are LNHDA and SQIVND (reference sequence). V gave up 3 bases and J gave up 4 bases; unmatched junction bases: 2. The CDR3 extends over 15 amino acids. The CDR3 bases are TGTGCCAGTAGTATGGGACTAGCGGGCCCAGATACGCAGTATTTT. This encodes CASSMGLAGPDTQYF.

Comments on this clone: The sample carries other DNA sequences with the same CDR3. The CDR3 bases are TGTGCCAGCTCACCAGGGACAGTCTCTTACGAGCAGTACTTC. Its translation: CASSPGTVSYEQYF. This chain connects TRBV18 to TRBJ2-7; 7 nucleotides align to TRBD1. Germline assignment: CDR1 KGHSH and CDR2 LQKENI. The CDR3 has 14 amino acids. Trimming removed 2 bases from V and 4 bases from J; junction bases left unmatched: 5.

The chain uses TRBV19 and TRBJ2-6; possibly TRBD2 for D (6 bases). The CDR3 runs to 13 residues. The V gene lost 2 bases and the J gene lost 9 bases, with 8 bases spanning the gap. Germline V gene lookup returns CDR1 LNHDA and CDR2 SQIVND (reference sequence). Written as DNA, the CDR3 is TGTGCCAGTAGTATACAGGGAGGCAACGTCCTGACTTTC. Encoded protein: CASSIQGGNVLTF.

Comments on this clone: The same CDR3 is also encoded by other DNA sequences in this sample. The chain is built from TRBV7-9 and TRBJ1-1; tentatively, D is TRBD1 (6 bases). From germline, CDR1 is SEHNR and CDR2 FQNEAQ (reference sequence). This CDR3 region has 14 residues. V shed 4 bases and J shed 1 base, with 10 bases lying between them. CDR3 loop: CASSSQGWNTEAFF. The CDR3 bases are TGTGCCAGCAGCTCACAGGGATGGAACACTGAAGCTTTCTTT.